The 19 T cell receptor beta chains reported below all come from one sample, sequenced in a study of patients and donors after allogeneic stem cell transplantation. TCRdb re-derived calls from the RT-PCR reads in MiXCR, one entry per CDR3 protein. The sample consists of around 240,000 distinct CDR3 sequences, roughly an eighth of them appearing once. Material for sequencing was blood, either unsorted or a sorted T cell fraction (not recorded which). All receptors come from a human donor who was either an allogeneic HSCT recipient or a stem cell or donor lymphocyte infusion donor (not recorded which). It is not recorded whose cells these are; they may come from a transplant donor.

This clonotype turned up a few times. The chain recombines TRBV4-2 with TRBJ2-6, with D possibly TRBD1 on 6 matching bases. Germline CDR1 is LGHNA and CDR2 is YNFKEQ. The CDR3 consists of 16 residues. V lost 0 bases and J 2 bases, leaving 8 bases between the germline ends. For the CDR3, the DNA is TGTGCCAGCAGCCAAGATGGGGGCGCTGGGGCCAACGTCCTGACTTTC. Translation: CASSQDGGAGANVLTF.

This clonotype has a count of ten or more. The chain couples TRBV18 to TRBJ1-4; 7 positions agree with TRBD1. Germline values: CDR1 KGHSH, CDR2 LQKENI. Trimming took 6 bases from V and 4 from J; bases not matched to a gene: 11. The CDR3 spans 16 residues. CDR3 DNA: TGTGCCAGCTCGCCCGCTTTACAGGGGAATAATGAAAAACTGTTTTTT. Amino acid sequence: CASSPALQGNNEKLFF.

This clonotype was found many times. The chain uses TRBV28 and TRBJ1-4; no firm D call. Deletions cut 6 bases from V and 5 bases from J, with 4 bases between. The germline V gene has CDR1 MDHEN and CDR2 SYDVKM. The CDR3 consists of 11 residues. The chain's CDR3 is CASRENEKLFF. CDR3 sequence (DNA): TGTGCCAGCAGGGAAAATGAAAAACTGTTTTTT. Combining the CDR3 with reference TRBV28 and TRBJ1-4 gives the whole variable domain DVKVTQSSRYLVKRTGEKVFLECVQDMDHENMFWYRQDPGLGLRLIYFSYDVKMKEKGDIPEGYSVSREKKERFSLILESASTNQTSMYLCASRENEKLFFGSGTQLSVL.

This clonotype was counted many times. CDR3 DNA sequence: TGTGCCAGCGCAGGGCCTGGAAACACCATATATTTT. Protein sequence: CASAGPGNTIYF. The chain combines TRBV12-3 or TRBV12-4 with TRBJ1-3, with D perhaps matching TRBD1 (5 bases). This CDR3 is 12 amino acids long. V was clipped by 8 bases and J by 2 bases, with 7 bases between them.

The chain uses TRBV12-3 or TRBV12-4 and TRBJ2-7; 12 nucleotides match TRBD1. The V segment lost 5 bases and the J segment 7 bases; nucleotides outside the gene matches: 15. The CDR3 loop spans 17 amino acids. The CDR3 region is CASSVTGTGGFLREQYF. CDR3 in DNA: TGTGCCAGCAGTGTGACCGGGACAGGGGGCTTCCTACGAGAGCAGTACTTC.

This clonotype has more than one count but fewer than ten. The chain links TRBV3-1 to TRBJ2-3, with 11 bases that match TRBD2. The CDR3 has 15 residues. Per the germline V gene, CDR1 is LGHDT and CDR2 is YNNKEL (reference sequence). Trimming at V came to 5 bases and at J to 2 bases, leaving 3 bases not matched to a gene. This chain's CDR3 is CASSTSGSATDTQYF. The CDR3 bases are TGTGCCAGCAGCACTAGCGGGAGTGCCACAGATACGCAGTATTTT.

J is TRBJ2-3 and V is TRBV10-3, with 7 bases aligning to TRBD2. The germline V gene encodes CDR1 ENHRY and CDR2 SYGVKD. With 7 bases clipped from V and 1 base from J, the junction kept 5 bases outside the gene matches. This CDR3 contains 14 residues. CDR3 region: CAIMASGGTDTQYF. The CDR3 coding sequence is TGTGCCATCATGGCTAGCGGCGGCACAGATACGCAGTATTTT.

The chain employs TRBV3-1 and TRBJ2-5; D may be TRBD1 or TRBD2 (6 bases each). V was cut by 6 bases and J by 2 bases, with 13 bases left in between. The germline gives CDR1 LGHDT, CDR2 YNNKEL (reference sequence). The CDR3 is 14 residues long. The CDR3 loop is CASRYRGLQETQYF. DNA for the CDR3: TGTGCCAGCAGATACCGGGGGCTTCAAGAGACCCAGTACTTC.

This clonotype has at least ten counts. This chain links TRBV5-6 with TRBJ1-5; D not resolved. Trimming cost V 4 bases and J 3 bases, with 8 bases left between them. The CDR3 totals 13 residues. Germline CDR1 SGHDT, CDR2 YYEEEE. The CDR3: CASSVGINQPQHF. The CDR3 nucleotides read TGTGCCAGCAGCGTGGGAATCAATCAGCCCCAGCATTTT. The full variable domain, with the rest looked up from reference TRBV5-6 and TRBJ1-5, is DAGVTQSPTHLIKTRGQQVTLRCSPKSGHDTVSWYQQALGQGPQFIFQYYEEEERQRGNFPDRFSGHQFPNYSSELNVNALLLGDSALYLCASSVGINQPQHFGDGTRLSIL.

This clonotype was counted a few times. The chain is built from TRBV20-1 and TRBJ1-1; no clear D gene. Trimming removed 5 bases at V and 1 base at J, with 5 bases between. This CDR3 has 11 amino acids. Germline-derived CDR1 and CDR2 are DFQATT and SNEGSKA (reference sequence). The CDR3 spells CSADSNTEAFF. CDR3 bases: TGCAGTGCTGACTCGAACACTGAAGCTTTCTTT.

The chain uses TRBV5-1 and TRBJ2-7; the D gene is possibly TRBD2 (6 bases). Trimming pared 0 bases from V and 0 bases from J, leaving 10 bases between. Per the germline V gene, CDR1 is SGHRS and CDR2 is YFSETQ. This CDR3 spans 15 amino acids. The CDR3 spells CASSLGSGVSYEQYF. The CDR3 nucleotides read TGCGCCAGCAGCTTGGGTAGCGGTGTCTCCTACGAGCAGTACTTC.

V is TRBV15 and J is TRBJ2-3; D is uncertain. V dropped 0 bases and J dropped 0 bases, with 7 bases sitting between them. Germline lookup yields CDR1 LNHNV and CDR2 YYDKDF (reference sequence). The CDR3 length is 15 residues. Here the CDR3 DNA reads TGTGCCACCAGCAGAGACTCAGAAAGCACAGATACGCAGTATTTT. Amino acid sequence: CATSRDSESTDTQYF.

V and J are TRBV4-3 and TRBJ1-4; D call uncertain. CDR3 length: 16 amino acids. Germline-derived CDR1 and CDR2 are LGHNA and YSLEER. The V and J ends lost 3 bases and 0 bases respectively, with 11 bases between them. In DNA form, the CDR3 reads TGCGCCAGCAGCCAGGGCAGGCGAGCAACTAATGAAAAACTGTTTTTT. Translated, it gives CASSQGRRATNEKLFF.

This clonotype was detected many times. The V and J genes are TRBV3-1 and TRBJ1-5, with 8 bases aligning to TRBD1. Germline V gene sequence: CDR1 LGHDT, CDR2 YNNKEL (reference sequence). J lost 7 bases, V lost 3 bases, and 5 bases had no gene match. This CDR3 has 14 residues. This CDR3 is CASSQGTGSQPQHF. The CDR3 DNA follows: TGTGCCAGCAGCCAGGGGACAGGAAGCCAGCCCCAGCATTTT.

This clonotype has ten or more counts. This chain uses TRBV12-3 or TRBV12-4 with TRBJ2-2; D not certain. This CDR3 has 12 amino acids. Deletions cut 6 bases from V and 5 bases from J, with 7 bases between. This CDR3 reads CASRIGTGELFF. CDR3 coding DNA: TGTGCCAGCAGAATAGGGACCGGGGAGCTGTTTTTT.

The V call is TRBV19, the J call TRBJ2-3; 9 bases agree with TRBD2. The CDR3 loop spans 14 amino acids. CDR1 is LNHDA, CDR2 SQIVND, per germline (reference sequence). Trimming took 3 bases from V and 5 from J; bases not matched to a gene: 3. The CDR3 spells CASSMQRGVDTQYF. The CDR3 DNA reads TGTGCCAGTAGTATGCAGCGGGGGGTAGATACGCAGTATTTT. Variable domain in full (rest from reference TRBV19 and TRBJ2-3): DGGITQSPKYLFRKEGQNVTLSCEQNLNHDAMYWYRQDPGQGLRLIYYSQIVNDFQKGDIAEGYSVSREKKESFPLTVTSAQKNPTAFYLCASSMQRGVDTQYFGPGTRLTVL.

The sample holds many counts of this clonotype. The J gene is TRBJ2-3, the V gene TRBV6-1; D possibly corresponds to TRBD1 (5 bases). This CDR3 comprises 16 residues. V lost 1 base to trimming and J lost 5 bases, with 16 bases between them. CDR1 MNHNS and CDR2 SASEGT come from the germline V gene. For the CDR3, the DNA is TGTGCCAGCAGTGAAGGGCTCGGTGGGGCTGGAGATACGCAGTATTTT. It encodes CASSEGLGGAGDTQYF.

The V gene is TRBV12-3 or TRBV12-4, the J gene TRBJ1-4; D is unresolved. The CDR3 is 12 residues long. V dropped 3 bases and J dropped 8 bases, with 7 bases sitting between them. CDR3 in amino acids: CASSFGGEKLFF. CDR3 bases: TGTGCCAGCAGTTTTGGCGGCGAAAAACTGTTTTTT.

The J gene is TRBJ1-1, the V gene TRBV6-5, with D possibly being TRBD1 (6 bases). CDR3 size: 16 residues. Germline loops: CDR1 MNHEY, CDR2 SVGAGI. V lost 0 bases and J lost 11, with 22 bases in between. CDR3 nucleotides: TGTGCCAGCAGTTACTCGGGACTTGGGGGGGCTGGGGGGGCTTTCTTT. It is translated as CASSYSGLGGAGGAFF.